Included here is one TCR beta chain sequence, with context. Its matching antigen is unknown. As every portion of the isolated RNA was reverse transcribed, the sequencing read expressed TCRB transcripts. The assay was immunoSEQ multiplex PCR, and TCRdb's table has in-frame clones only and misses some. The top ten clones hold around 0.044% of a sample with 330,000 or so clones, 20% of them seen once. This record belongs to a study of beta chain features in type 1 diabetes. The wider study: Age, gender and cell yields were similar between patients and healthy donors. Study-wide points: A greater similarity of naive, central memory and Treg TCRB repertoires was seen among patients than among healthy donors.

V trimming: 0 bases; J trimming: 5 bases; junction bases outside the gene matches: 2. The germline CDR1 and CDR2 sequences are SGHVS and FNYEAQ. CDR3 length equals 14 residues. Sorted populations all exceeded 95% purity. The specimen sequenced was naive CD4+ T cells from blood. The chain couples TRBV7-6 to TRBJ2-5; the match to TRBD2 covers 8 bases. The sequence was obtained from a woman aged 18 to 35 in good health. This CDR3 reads CASSLAGGGETQYF. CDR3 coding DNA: TGTGCCAGCAGCTTAGCCGGCGGGGGGGAGACCCAGTACTTC.